These T cell receptor beta chains were read from a single sample in a study of cytomegalovirus exposure and HLA in healthy donors. Using immunoSEQ multiplex PCR, the repertoire was profiled, and TCRdb retains in-frame clones only, with some absent. The profile covers 130,000 or so clones, with less than 85% appearing a single time and approximately 1.8% taken by the ten largest. Material for sequencing was PBMCs. Source of these receptors: a man aged 40-50 years in good health and CMV-seronegative. The CDR3 runs from the conserved cysteine through the conserved F or W. D genes are given only for firm matches. Size is stated for part of the rows, as once, few or many counts, or as a class when the clone is expanded.

V gene	D gene	J gene	clone size	CDR3 DNA	CDR3 protein
TRBV6-4	NA	TRBJ2-7	few	TGTGCCAGCGGACTAACAGGGGCCAGCTCCTACGAGCAGTACTTC	CASGLTGASSYEQYF
TRBV4-1	TRBD2	TRBJ2-3	once	TGCGCCAGCAGCCAAGTTCTAGCGGTCGGCACAGATACGCAGTATTTT	CASSQVLAVGTDTQYF
TRBV5-1	TRBD2	TRBJ2-1	NA	TGCGCCAGCAGCTTCGGGGGGGGGTACAATGAGCAGTTCTTC	CASSFGGGYNEQFF
TRBV5-4	NA	TRBJ2-3	NA	TGTGCCGGGGGGGCTAGGACCACAGATACGCAGTATTTT	CAGGARTTDTQYF
TRBV30	TRBD2	TRBJ2-3	NA	TGTGCCTACACTAGCGGGGGAGGCACAGATACGCAGTATTTT	CAYTSGGGTDTQYF
TRBV19	TRBD2	TRBJ2-6	NA	TGTGCCAGTAGTATATGGGAGGGATCTGGGGCCAACGTCCTGACTTTC	CASSIWEGSGANVLTF
TRBV4-1	TRBD1	TRBJ2-7	NA	TGCGCCAGCTCCTCCTCCGGGACAGGGGCTTACGAGCAGTACTTC	CASSSSGTGAYEQYF
TRBV6-6	NA	TRBJ1-4	few	TGTGCCACCCTAGCCCCGGAATCAACTAATGAAAAACTGTTTTTT	CATLAPESTNEKLFF
TRBV9	TRBD1	TRBJ1-1	few	TGTGCCAGCAGCGAAGGGGGCGGGGGGGCTCGAGATGAAGCTTTCTTT	CASSEGGGGARDEAFF
TRBV18	NA	TRBJ1-2	NA	TGTGCCAGCTCACCTACCGCAGGGGCGTCAATCTATGGCTACACCTTC	CASSPTAGASIYGYTF
TRBV5-4	TRBD2	TRBJ2-3	NA	TGTGCCAGCAGCTTGTCAGCGGGGGGTGTTCGGGCCGATACGCAGTATTTT	CASSLSAGGVRADTQYF
TRBV27	TRBD1	TRBJ2-1	few	TGTGCCAGCAGTTGGTCGGGACAGCTGACCTCCTACAATGAGCAGTTCTTC	CASSWSGQLTSYNEQFF
TRBV5-1	NA	TRBJ2-1	NA	TGCGCCAGCAGCCCGAGGGCTAGCTCCTACAATGAGCAGTTCTTC	CASSPRASSYNEQFF
TRBV7-9	NA	TRBJ2-3	NA	TGTGCCAGCAGCCCCTCTCGAGACTATAGCACAGATACGCAGTATTTT	CASSPSRDYSTDTQYF
TRBV6-4	TRBD2	TRBJ2-3	NA	TGTGCCAGCAGTGACTCGAGTAGCGGGGTACGCACAGATACGCAGTATTTT	CASSDSSSGVRTDTQYF
TRBV6-1	TRBD1	TRBJ2-5	NA	TGTGCCAGCAGCGGGGACAGCCAAGAGACCCAGTACTTC	CASSGDSQETQYF
TRBV4-1	NA	TRBJ2-7	NA	TGCGCCAGCAGCCAAGTGGCCAGCTACGAGCAGTACTTC	CASSQVASYEQYF
TRBV28	TRBD2	TRBJ2-5	once	TGTGCCAGCAGTCCATCCATAGCGGGTGAGGAGACCCAGTACTTC	CASSPSIAGEETQYF
TRBV25-1	NA	TRBJ1-4	NA	TGTGCCAGCAGTGAGCCGGGAGTGACTAATGAAAAACTGTTTTTT	CASSEPGVTNEKLFF
TRBV5-6	NA	TRBJ2-5	NA	TGTGCCAGCAGCCTATTCAATCCTCAAGAGACCCAGTACTTC	CASSLFNPQETQYF
TRBV30	TRBD2	TRBJ2-5	few	TGTGCCTGGAGTGTCGGGGGGGCAGGGGAGACCCAGTACTTC	CAWSVGGAGETQYF
TRBV11-3	NA	TRBJ2-1	few	TGTGCCAGCAGCTTAGGCGTGGAGCAGTTCTTC	CASSLGVEQFF
TRBV5-1	NA	TRBJ2-2	NA	TGCGCCAGCAGCTTGGAGCTAGTCTTCGGGGAGCTGTTTTTT	CASSLELVFGELFF
TRBV2	NA	TRBJ1-1	NA	TGTGCCAGCCTTCCCACGGGAGACACTGAAGCTTTCTTT	CASLPTGDTEAFF
TRBV2	NA	TRBJ1-1	NA	TGTGCCAGCAGTCTGGTACTCCCTATGAACACTGAAGCTTTCTTT	CASSLVLPMNTEAFF
TRBV11-2	TRBD2	TRBJ2-3	NA	TGTGCCAGCAGCTCGCGACTAGCGGGAGAGTCCGACTTGCCAGATACGCAGTATTTT	CASSSRLAGESDLPDTQYF
TRBV5-6	NA	TRBJ2-1	NA	TGTGCCAGCAGCACGACGGACAGTGTTTCGGAGCAGTTCTTC	CASSTTDSVSEQFF
TRBV7-9	NA	TRBJ2-2	NA	TGTGCCAGCACCCCAGGGGTGGGAGCCACCGGGGAGCTGTTTTTT	CASTPGVGATGELFF
TRBV5-4	TRBD1	TRBJ1-2	once	TGTGCCAGCAGCCCCGCGAGGGGGCCTGGCTACACCTTC	CASSPARGPGYTF
TRBV15	NA	TRBJ2-2	NA	TGTGCCACCAGCAGCCTCACCGGGGAGCTGTTTTTT	CATSSLTGELFF
TRBV28	NA	TRBJ1-3	NA	TGTGCCAGCAGTTTAAGGGGAATTGGAAACACCATATATTTT	CASSLRGIGNTIYF
TRBV7-3	TRBD2	TRBJ2-7	NA	TGTGCCAGCAGCTTAAGCGGGGGTAGCTCCTACGAGCAGTACTTC	CASSLSGGSSYEQYF
TRBV5-1	NA	TRBJ2-5	NA	TGCGCCACCAAACTAAGCCTGGGCCAAGAGACCCAGTACTTC	CATKLSLGQETQYF
TRBV27	TRBD2	TRBJ2-3	once	TGTGCCAGCAGTTCCGGACTAGCGGGGATGAGCACAGATACGCAGTATTTT	CASSSGLAGMSTDTQYF
TRBV5-4	TRBD1	TRBJ2-3	NA	TGTGCCAGCAGCAAACAGGGGGATACGCAGTATTTT	CASSKQGDTQYF
TRBV11-2	TRBD1	TRBJ1-1	NA	TGTGCCAGCAGCTTAGCAGCTACAGGGGCCTTCAGTGAAGCTTTCTTT	CASSLAATGAFSEAFF
TRBV10-3	TRBD1	TRBJ1-1	NA	TGTGCCATCAGTGCTACAGGGGCGGTATTGAACACTGAAGCTTTCTTT	CAISATGAVLNTEAFF
TRBV30	TRBD1	TRBJ1-6	NA	TGTGCCTGGAGCCCCCGGGACAGGGACTATAATTCACCCCTCCACTTT	CAWSPRDRDYNSPLHF
TRBV5-4	NA	TRBJ2-1	NA	TGTGCCAGCAGGGGCCCTGGGTTGGATGAGCAGTTCTTC	CASRGPGLDEQFF
TRBV7-8	NA	TRBJ2-1	NA	TGTGCCAGCAGCTTATCTCGAGGAGTTCACAATGAGCAGTTCTTC	CASSLSRGVHNEQFF
TRBV12-5	TRBD1	TRBJ2-4	NA	TGTGCTAGTGGTTTGGGACAGGGGGCAGAAAACATTCAGTACTTC	CASGLGQGAENIQYF
TRBV5-1	NA	TRBJ2-5	NA	TGCGCCAGCAGCTTGTCAGTAGGGACAACGGGGGAGACCCAGTACTTC	CASSLSVGTTGETQYF
TRBV5-4	TRBD1	TRBJ2-5	NA	TGTGTCAGCAGCCCCGGGACAGTCCAAGAGACCCAGTACTTC	CVSSPGTVQETQYF